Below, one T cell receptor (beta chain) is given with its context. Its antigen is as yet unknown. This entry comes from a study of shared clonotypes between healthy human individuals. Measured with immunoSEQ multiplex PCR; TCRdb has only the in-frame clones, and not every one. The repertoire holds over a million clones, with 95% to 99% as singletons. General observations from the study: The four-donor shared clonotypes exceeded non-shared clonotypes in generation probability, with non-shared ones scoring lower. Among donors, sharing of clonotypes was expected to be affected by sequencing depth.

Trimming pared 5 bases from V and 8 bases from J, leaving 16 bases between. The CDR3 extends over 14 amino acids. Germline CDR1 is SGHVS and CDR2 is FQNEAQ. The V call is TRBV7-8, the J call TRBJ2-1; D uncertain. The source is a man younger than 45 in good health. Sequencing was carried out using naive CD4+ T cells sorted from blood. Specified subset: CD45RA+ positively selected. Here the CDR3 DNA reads TGTGCCAGCAGCGCAGCCCCCGGGTCCCATGAGCAGTTCTTC. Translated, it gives CASSAAPGSHEQFF.